What follows are 21 T cell receptor beta chains derived from one specimen sequenced in a study of CD8 T cells in Susac syndrome (dated by TCRdb to the late 2010s). Library construction relied on the immunoSEQ multiplex PCR assay. RNA was extracted using the RNeasy kit, and 0.5 to 1 microgram was reverse transcribed with random hexamers. TCRdb passed the public sequencing reads through fastp at Q25 and MiXCR, retaining productive beta sequences. Identical CDR3 proteins give one entry, which carries the most common genes and DNA. Here the sample has under 200,000 distinct CDR3 sequences; approximately 94% occur a single time. The biggest ten clones account for roughly 0.12% of the sample. Sequencing was done on a sample of CD4+ T cells from PBMCs. The receptors derive from a human donor with Susac syndrome.

This chain connects TRBV11-1 to TRBJ2-3; D is perhaps TRBD2 (5 bases). The germline gives CDR1 SGHAT, CDR2 FQDESV (reference sequence). V gave up 5 bases and J gave up 0 bases, with 12 bases separating them. This CDR3 comprises 15 residues. The CDR3 spells CASSAGGASTDTQYF. The CDR3 DNA is TGTGCCAGCAGCGCCGGAGGAGCGAGCACAGATACGCAGTATTTT.

This chain joins TRBV5-6 and TRBJ1-2; D gene uncertain. Germline CDR1 and CDR2: SGHDT and YYEEEE. The CDR3 has 12 amino acids. V lost 0 bases and J 6 bases, leaving 6 bases between the germline ends. CDR3 residues: CASSLGYNGYTF. The CDR3 DNA sequence: TGTGCCAGCAGCTTGGGGTACAATGGCTACACCTTC.

The chain recombines TRBV6-1 with TRBJ2-2, with 7 nucleotides matching TRBD2. This CDR3 is 15 amino acids long. Germline V gives CDR1 MNHNS, CDR2 SASEGT. V was pared by 6 bases and J by 5 bases, with 9 bases of the junction left unmatched. Here the CDR3 reads CASSPIWEGTGELFF. The CDR3 nucleotides read TGTGCCAGCAGCCCTATCTGGGAGGGTACCGGGGAGCTGTTTTTT.

V is TRBV2 and J is TRBJ2-5; D call uncertain. The CDR3 length is 12 residues. The germline gives CDR1 SNHLY, CDR2 FYNNEI. V lost 6 bases, J lost 5 bases, and 10 bases lay in between. The CDR3 DNA follows: TGTGCCAGCAGCTATACCCGGGAGACCCAGTACTTC. Its translation is CASSYTRETQYF.

This sequence joins TRBV20-1 and TRBJ2-3; D is undetermined. The germline V gene has CDR1 DFQATT and CDR2 SNEGSKA (reference sequence). Trimming left V 3 bases short and J 6 bases short, with 10 bases between. This CDR3 has 12 amino acids. In DNA, the CDR3 is TGCAGTGCTAGGCGGAATGGTGATACGCAGTATTTT. Protein: CSARRNGDTQYF.

The chain recombines TRBV4-2 with TRBJ1-2; 9 bases map to TRBD1. Germline V gives CDR1 LGHNA, CDR2 YNFKEQ. The CDR3 runs to 15 residues. V trimming: 3 bases; J trimming: 4 bases; junction bases outside the gene matches: 6. The CDR3 sequence: CASSHSRGQGYGYTF. CDR3 in DNA: TGTGCCAGCAGCCACTCGAGGGGACAGGGCTATGGCTACACCTTC.

The chain employs TRBV4-2 and TRBJ1-2; D gene uncertain. The CDR3 sequence is 13 residues long. From germline, CDR1 is LGHNA and CDR2 YNFKEQ. Trimming removed 3 bases from V and 2 bases from J, with 7 bases in between. The CDR3 spells CASSQEQNYGYTF. CDR3 nucleotides: TGTGCCAGCAGCCAGGAACAGAACTATGGCTACACCTTC.

The gene calls are TRBV14 and TRBJ1-3; TRBD1 matches at 7 bases. Germline assignment: CDR1 SGHDN and CDR2 FVKESK. V trimming: 6 bases; J trimming: 0 bases; junction bases outside the gene matches: 5. The CDR3 is made up of 15 amino acids. In nucleotides, the CDR3 is TGTGCCAGCAGACTGGGACAGAGCTCTGGAAACACCATATATTTT. Its translation is CASRLGQSSGNTIYF.

V is TRBV11-2 and J is TRBJ2-1, with TRBD2 identical over 8 bases. Matching the DNA end better, TRBJ2-7 makes the J call doubtful. The CDR3 runs 13 residues. CDR1 is SGHAT, CDR2 FQNNGV, per germline. The CDR3 coding sequence is TGTGCCAGCAGCTTAGAAACGGGAGGGGAGCAGTACTTC. This sequence encodes CASSLETGGEQYF.

The V gene is TRBV5-4, the J gene TRBJ2-3, with TRBD1 identical over 8 bases. The V gene's germline CDR1 is SGHNT and CDR2 YYREEE (reference sequence). The V gene end was trimmed by 5 bases and the J gene end by 0 bases; junction bases not matched to a gene: 5. The CDR3 covers 15 residues. The CDR3 coding sequence is TGTGCCAGCAGGCCGGGACAGGTTAGCACAGATACGCAGTATTTT. Translated: CASRPGQVSTDTQYF.

V is TRBV11-2 and J is TRBJ1-4, with 8 nucleotides matching TRBD1. The CDR3 is made up of 15 amino acids. V gave up 5 bases and J gave up 7 bases; unmatched junction bases: 9. CDR1 and CDR2 (germline): SGHAT, FQNNGV. The CDR3 nucleotides read TGTGCCAGCAGCCCCCGACAGGGGACTTTTGAAAAACTGTTTTTT. It codes for CASSPRQGTFEKLFF.

The chain recombines TRBV19 with TRBJ2-1, with 12 bases that match TRBD2. The CDR3 runs 17 residues. The J segment lost 0 bases and the V segment lost 3 bases, leaving 3 bases of the junction unmatched. The germline V gene encodes CDR1 LNHDA and CDR2 SQIVND (reference sequence). CDR3 region: CASSIGLAGSSYNEQFF. CDR3 DNA: TGTGCCAGTAGTATCGGACTAGCGGGGAGCTCCTACAATGAGCAGTTCTTC.

The chain uses TRBV5-1 and TRBJ1-2; the match to TRBD1 covers 8 bases. The CDR3 runs to 14 residues. J lost 8 bases, V lost 4 bases, and 10 bases had no gene match. Per germline, CDR1 SGHRS and CDR2 YFSETQ. The CDR3 sequence: CASSITGGDSGYTF. CDR3 DNA: TGCGCCAGCAGCATAACAGGGGGAGATAGCGGCTACACCTTC.

The V gene is TRBV29-1, the J gene TRBJ2-5; no firm D call. The V gene lost 7 bases and the J gene lost 3 bases, with 12 bases spanning the gap. Germline V gives CDR1 SQVTM, CDR2 ANQGSEA. The CDR3 consists of 12 residues. The DNA of the CDR3 is TGCAGCGGCACCCTTGGGGAAGAGACCCAGTACTTC. Amino acids: CSGTLGEETQYF.

The chain links TRBV20-1 to TRBJ2-5; tentative D call: TRBD1 (5 bases). Trimming removed 4 bases at V and 1 base at J, with 7 bases between. CDR3 length equals 12 residues. Germline V CDR1 and CDR2: DFQATT, SNEGSKA (reference sequence). The CDR3: CSANGAQETQYF. The CDR3 bases are TGCAGTGCTAATGGGGCCCAAGAGACCCAGTACTTC.

This rearrangement joins TRBV30 to TRBJ1-2; TRBD1 might be the D (6 bases). This CDR3 comprises 14 residues. V gave up 1 base and J gave up 8 bases, with 17 bases separating them. Germline V CDR1 and CDR2: GTSNPN, SVGIG (reference sequence). The CDR3: CAWSAWGGLGGYTF. CDR3 DNA: TGTGCCTGGAGTGCCTGGGGGGGGCTCGGGGGCTACACCTTC.

The V gene is TRBV20-1, the J gene TRBJ1-2; TRBD1 matches at 8 bases. The V gene end was trimmed by 3 bases and the J gene end by 2 bases; junction bases not matched to a gene: 8. CDR1 and CDR2 from the germline V gene are DFQATT and SNEGSKA (reference sequence). This CDR3 is 15 amino acids long. For the CDR3, the DNA is TGCAGTGCTAGGCATGACAGGGGCAGAAACTATGGCTACACCTTC. It translates to CSARHDRGRNYGYTF.

V is TRBV10-3 and J is TRBJ1-6; 9 bases are a match to TRBD1. Per the germline V gene, CDR1 is ENHRY and CDR2 is SYGVKD. The V gene end was trimmed by 7 bases and the J gene end by 10 bases; junction bases not matched to a gene: 8. The CDR3 is 14 residues long. Written as DNA, the CDR3 is TGTGCCATCAAATTGGGACAGGGACCCTCACCCCTCCACTTT. It yields the protein CAIKLGQGPSPLHF.

The CDR3 region has the DNA TGTGCCTGGAGCAGCGGGGGGCGAAACACAGATACGCAGTATTTT. Translated, it gives CAWSSGGRNTDTQYF. J is TRBJ2-3 and V is TRBV30, with 9 bases fitting TRBD2. CDR3 length equals 15 residues. V was pared by 3 bases and J by 2 bases, with 6 bases of the junction left unmatched. Germline CDR1 and CDR2: GTSNPN and SVGIG (reference sequence).

The chain employs TRBV5-4 and TRBJ2-3, with 8 bases identical to TRBD1. The CDR3 has 14 amino acids. CDR1 is SGHNT, CDR2 YYREEE, per germline (reference sequence). The V and J ends lost 4 bases and 7 bases, in that order; junction bases with no gene match: 8. The CDR3 region is CASSGTGGPYTQYF. The CDR3 DNA reads as TGTGCCAGCAGCGGGACAGGCGGTCCCTATACGCAGTATTTT.

This clonotype was observed a single time. The chain has TRBV20-1 and TRBJ2-1; no reliable D call. Germline V gene data show CDR1 as DFQATT and CDR2 as SNEGSKA (reference sequence). The CDR3 loop spans 15 amino acids. Trimming took 6 bases from V and 6 from J, leaving 21 bases between them. The CDR3 loop is CSALARLGTPNEQFF. The CDR3 coding sequence is TGCAGTGCCCTCGCCCGCCTTGGAACCCCCAATGAGCAGTTCTTC.